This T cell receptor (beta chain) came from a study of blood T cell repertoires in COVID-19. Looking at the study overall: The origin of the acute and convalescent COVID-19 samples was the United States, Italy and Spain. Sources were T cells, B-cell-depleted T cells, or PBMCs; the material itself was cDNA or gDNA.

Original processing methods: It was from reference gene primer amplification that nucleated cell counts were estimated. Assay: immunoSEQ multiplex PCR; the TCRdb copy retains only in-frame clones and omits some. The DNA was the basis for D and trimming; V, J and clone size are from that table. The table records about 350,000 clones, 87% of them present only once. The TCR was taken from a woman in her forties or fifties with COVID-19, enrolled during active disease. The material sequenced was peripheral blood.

The CDR3 region is CASSVGGGLHSTDTQYF. In DNA, the CDR3 is TGTGCCAGCAGCGTAGGGGGAGGACTCCACAGCACAGATACGCAGTATTTT. The chain links TRBV9 to TRBJ2-3, with D perhaps matching TRBD2 (6 bases). Trimming stripped 0 bases from V and 0 bases from J, with 14 bases between. The CDR3 totals 17 residues. Germline CDR1 reads SGDLS; CDR2 reads YYNGEE. The entire variable domain, with the rest obtained from reference TRBV9 and TRBJ2-3, is as follows: DSGVTQTPKHLITATGQRVTLRCSPRSGDLSVYWYQQSLDQGLQFLIQYYNGEERAKGNILERFSAQQFPDLHSELNLSSLELGDSALYFCASSVGGGLHSTDTQYFGPGTRLTVL.